This passage covers 16 T cell receptor beta chains from one sample sequenced in a study of T cell changes during pregnancy in multiple sclerosis. Some clones are missing from TCRdb's copy, which holds only in-frame ones; the method was immunoSEQ multiplex PCR. This sample has around 34,000 clones; approximately 90% occur once, and the top ten carry approximately 12%. Specimen: CD8+ T cells from peripheral blood mononuclear cells, collected before pregnancy. The receptors were gathered from a female donor with multiple sclerosis, enrolled in a pregnancy study.

This chain uses TRBV29-1 with TRBJ2-7, with 7 nucleotides matching TRBD2. The CDR3 sequence is 14 residues long. Germline CDR1 and CDR2: SQVTM and ANQGSEA. Unmatched junction bases numbered 9, after V lost 6 bases and J lost 1 base. This chain's CDR3 is CSVGAAGPSYEQYF. DNA of the CDR3: TGCAGCGTGGGAGCAGCGGGACCATCCTACGAGCAGTACTTC.

J is TRBJ2-7 and V is TRBV6-5, with 8 bases that match TRBD2. Germline CDR1 MNHEY, CDR2 SVGAGI. The junction had 5 bases not matched to a gene; V was cut back by 2 bases and J by 5 bases. The CDR3 totals 14 residues. The CDR3 loop reads CASSYLGGANEQYF. Here the CDR3 DNA reads TGTGCCAGCAGTTACCTCGGGGGGGCCAACGAGCAGTACTTC.

V gene TRBV7-2 combines with J gene TRBJ2-7, with TRBD1 identical over 9 bases. The CDR3 is made up of 18 amino acids. From germline, CDR1 is SGHTA and CDR2 FQGNSA. Trimming at V came to 2 bases and at J to 2 bases, leaving 13 bases not matched to a gene. The CDR3 coding sequence is TGTGCCAGCAGCTTACTTCACGCCGGGACAGGGAAGACCTACGAGCAGTACTTC. Residues: CASSLLHAGTGKTYEQYF.

The rearrangement uses TRBV5-1 and TRBJ1-1; TRBD1 might be the D (6 bases). The CDR3 is made up of 12 amino acids. The germline CDR1 and CDR2 sequences are SGHRS and YFSETQ. V was trimmed by 4 bases and J by 13 bases, leaving 17 bases between them. This CDR3 reads CASSQDSTKDFF. CDR3 DNA: TGCGCCAGCAGCCAGGACAGTACTAAAGATTTCTTT.

This chain joins TRBV5-5 and TRBJ2-7; no reliable D call. Germline-derived CDR1 and CDR2 are SGHKS and YYEKEE (reference sequence). V was trimmed by 6 bases and J by 2 bases, leaving 12 bases between them. The CDR3 contains 13 residues. Here the CDR3 DNA reads TGTGCCAGCAATCCCCAGGATCCCTACGAGCAGTACTTC. It translates to CASNPQDPYEQYF.

CDR3 nucleotide sequence: TGTGCCAGCAGCTCGGCGGGAGGGCCTACTGATACGCAGTATTTT. This sequence encodes CASSSAGGPTDTQYF. The chain joins TRBV7-6 to TRBJ2-3, with TRBD2 identical over 9 bases. This CDR3 is built from 15 residues. The germline V gene has CDR1 SGHVS and CDR2 FNYEAQ. The J segment lost 6 bases and the V segment lost 4 bases, leaving 8 bases of the junction unmatched.

This chain uses TRBV29-1 with TRBJ1-2, with unresolved D. Germline-derived CDR1 and CDR2 are SQVTM and ANQGSEA. The CDR3 runs 14 residues. Trimming pared 3 bases from V and 4 bases from J, leaving 15 bases between. The CDR3 protein is CSVDPQALGYGYTF. Here the CDR3 DNA reads TGCAGCGTTGACCCCCAGGCCCTCGGCTATGGCTACACCTTC.

This clone was found once. V and J are TRBV5-1 and TRBJ2-7; 7 bases map to TRBD1. With V trimmed by 4 bases and J by 2 bases, 12 bases remained unmatched. CDR1 and CDR2 (germline): SGHRS, YFSETQ. The CDR3 runs to 16 residues. The DNA of the CDR3 is TGCGCCAGCAGCAGGACAGGTGTAGTCTGGACCTACGAGCAGTACTTC. It translates to CASSRTGVVWTYEQYF.

In its sample, this clone was seen many times. V gene TRBV7-2 combines with J gene TRBJ1-4; TRBD1 matches at 7 bases. This CDR3 has 17 residues. CDR1 is SGHTA, CDR2 FQGNSA, per germline. The V and J ends lost 4 bases and 0 bases, in that order; junction bases with no gene match: 8. The CDR3 reads CASSSTWTGATNEKLFF. CDR3 DNA: TGTGCCAGCAGCTCTACATGGACAGGCGCAACTAATGAAAAACTGTTTTTT.

This clone was recorded a few times. The V and J genes are TRBV19 and TRBJ2-7; 9 bases are a match to TRBD1. This CDR3 spans 15 amino acids. Germline V gene sequence: CDR1 LNHDA, CDR2 SQIVND (reference sequence). J gave up 3 bases and V 4 bases, and 7 bases lay outside the gene matches. The CDR3 DNA is TGTGCCAGTAGTAGCAGCCGGGACAGGGACTACGAGCAGTACTTC. This codes for CASSSSRDRDYEQYF.

This clone has only one observation. The chain is built from TRBV7-8 and TRBJ1-1, with 8 bases matching TRBD1. Trimming took 5 bases from V and 2 from J; bases not matched to a gene: 7. Germline CDR1 reads SGHVS; CDR2 reads FQNEAQ. The CDR3 totals 15 residues. This chain's CDR3 is CASSQGTGRNTEAFF. CDR3 bases: TGTGCCAGCAGCCAGGGGACAGGACGCAACACTGAAGCTTTCTTT.

This chain connects TRBV29-1 to TRBJ2-1; perhaps TRBD2 as D (5 bases). The V end was cut by 5 bases, the J end by 4 bases, with 12 bases between. This CDR3 is 13 amino acids long. Per germline, CDR1 SQVTM and CDR2 ANQGSEA. CDR3 sequence (DNA): TGCAGCGTTACGGGAAGGGAGTACAATGAGCAGTTCTTC. It specifies CSVTGREYNEQFF.

This clone was counted a single time. V is TRBV29-1 and J is TRBJ2-1, with 13 bases matching TRBD2. Germline values: CDR1 SQVTM, CDR2 ANQGSEA. Unmatched junction bases numbered 4, after V lost 6 bases and J lost 8 bases. This CDR3 comprises 13 residues. CDR3: CSVTSGGAYEQFF. The CDR3 nucleotides are TGCAGCGTAACTAGCGGGGGGGCCTATGAGCAGTTCTTC.

In DNA, the CDR3 is TGTGCCAGCAGTGAATATGGAACAGGGGGCTACGAGCAGTACTTC. Protein sequence: CASSEYGTGGYEQYF. This sequence joins TRBV25-1 and TRBJ2-7; 8 bases fit TRBD1. Germline CDR1 is MGHDK and CDR2 is SYGVNS. The CDR3 sequence is 15 residues long. The ends lost 0 bases at V and 3 bases at J; junction bases unmatched: 4.

This chain uses TRBV28 with TRBJ2-2, with TRBD1 matching over 10 bases. This CDR3 spans 15 amino acids. The V segment lost 6 bases and the J segment 3 bases; nucleotides outside the gene matches: 4. Germline V gene data show CDR1 as MDHEN and CDR2 as SYDVKM. Written as DNA, the CDR3 is TGTGCCAGCAGATCCGGGACAGGGGACACCGGGGAGCTGTTTTTT. As protein: CASRSGTGDTGELFF.

V gene TRBV2 combines with J gene TRBJ1-2, with 8 bases identical to TRBD1. Per germline, CDR1 SNHLY and CDR2 FYNNEI. The V gene end was trimmed by 9 bases and the J gene end by 7 bases; junction bases not matched to a gene: 7. This CDR3 has 12 amino acids. This chain's CDR3 is CASHRGLGGYTF. The CDR3 nucleotides read TGTGCCAGTCACAGGGGGTTAGGTGGCTACACCTTC.